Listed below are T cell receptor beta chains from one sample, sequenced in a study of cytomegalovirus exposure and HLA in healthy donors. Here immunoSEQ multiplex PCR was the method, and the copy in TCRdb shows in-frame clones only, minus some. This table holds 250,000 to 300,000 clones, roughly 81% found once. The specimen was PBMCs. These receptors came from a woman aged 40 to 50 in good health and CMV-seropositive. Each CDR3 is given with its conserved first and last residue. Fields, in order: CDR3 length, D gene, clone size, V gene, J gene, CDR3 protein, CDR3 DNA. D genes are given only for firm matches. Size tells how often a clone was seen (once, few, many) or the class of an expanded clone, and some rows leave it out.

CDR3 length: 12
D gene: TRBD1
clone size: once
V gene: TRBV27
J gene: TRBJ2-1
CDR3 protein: CASGTGFNEQFF
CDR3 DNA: TGTGCCAGCGGGACAGGGTTCAATGAGCAGTTCTTC

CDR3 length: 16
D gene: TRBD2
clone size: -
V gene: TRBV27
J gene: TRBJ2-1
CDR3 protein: CASSPSEFDGRGEQFF
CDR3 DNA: TGTGCCAGCAGTCCGTCAGAGTTTGACGGGAGGGGTGAGCAGTTCTTC

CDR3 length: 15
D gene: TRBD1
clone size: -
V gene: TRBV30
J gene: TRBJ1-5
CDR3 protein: CAWSGRQGVNQPQHF
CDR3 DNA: TGTGCCTGGAGCGGTCGCCAGGGGGTGAATCAGCCCCAGCATTTT

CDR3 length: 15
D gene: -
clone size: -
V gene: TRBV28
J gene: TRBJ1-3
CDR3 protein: CASRPNRYSGNTIYF
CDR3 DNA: TGTGCCAGCAGGCCAAACAGGTACTCTGGAAACACCATATATTTT

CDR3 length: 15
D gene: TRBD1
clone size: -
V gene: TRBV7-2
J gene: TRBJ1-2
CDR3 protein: CASSSTQGALYGYTF
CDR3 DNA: TGTGCCAGCAGCTCAACACAGGGGGCTTTATATGGCTACACCTTC

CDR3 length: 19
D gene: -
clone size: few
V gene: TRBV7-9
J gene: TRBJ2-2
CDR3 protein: CASSLIRTPLASNTGELFF
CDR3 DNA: TGTGCCAGCAGCCTAATACGTACCCCCCTAGCGAGTAACACCGGGGAGCTGTTTTTT

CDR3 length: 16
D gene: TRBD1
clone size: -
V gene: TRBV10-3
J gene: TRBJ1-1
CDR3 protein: CAISPRQGNMNTEAFF
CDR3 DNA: TGTGCCATCAGTCCCCGACAGGGCAACATGAACACTGAAGCTTTCTTT

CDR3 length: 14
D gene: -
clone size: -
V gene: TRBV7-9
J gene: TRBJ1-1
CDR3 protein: CASSSSGARMEAFF
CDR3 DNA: TGTGCCAGCAGCTCATCAGGGGCCCGCATGGAAGCTTTCTTT

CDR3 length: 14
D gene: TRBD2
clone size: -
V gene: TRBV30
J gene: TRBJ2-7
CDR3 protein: CAWSWVLAGVEQYF
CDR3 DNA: TGTGCCTGGAGTTGGGTACTAGCGGGAGTCGAGCAGTACTTC

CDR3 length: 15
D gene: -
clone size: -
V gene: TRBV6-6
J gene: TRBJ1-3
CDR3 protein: CASSYSSGSGNTIYF
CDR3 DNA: TGTGCCAGCAGTTACTCGTCCGGTTCTGGAAACACCATATATTTT

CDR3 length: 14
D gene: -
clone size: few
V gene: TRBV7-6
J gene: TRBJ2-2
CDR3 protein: CASSRGSNTGELFF
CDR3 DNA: TGTGCCAGCAGCAGGGGATCGAACACCGGGGAGCTGTTTTTT

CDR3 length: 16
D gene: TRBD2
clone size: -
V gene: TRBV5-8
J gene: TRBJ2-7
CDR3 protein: CASSLATSGGRGEQYF
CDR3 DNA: TGTGCCAGCAGCTTGGCAACTAGCGGGGGGAGAGGGGAGCAGTACTTC

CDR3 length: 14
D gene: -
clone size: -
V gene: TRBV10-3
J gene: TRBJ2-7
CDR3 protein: CAISESPGANEQYF
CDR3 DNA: TGTGCCATCAGTGAGTCTCCAGGGGCGAACGAGCAGTACTTC

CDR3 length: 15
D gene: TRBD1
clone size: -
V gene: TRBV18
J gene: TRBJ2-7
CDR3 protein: CASSPGTGGWYEQYF
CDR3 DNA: TGTGCCAGCTCACCCGGGACAGGGGGCTGGTACGAGCAGTACTTC

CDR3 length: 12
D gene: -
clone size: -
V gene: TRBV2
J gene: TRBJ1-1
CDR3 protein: CASSEQGTEAFF
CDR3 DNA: TGTGCCAGCAGTGAGCAGGGCACTGAAGCTTTCTTT

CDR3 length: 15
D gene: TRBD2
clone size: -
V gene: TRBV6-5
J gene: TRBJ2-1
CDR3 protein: CASRRLAGGDNEQFF
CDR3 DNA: TGTGCCAGCAGGAGGCTAGCGGGAGGTGACAATGAGCAGTTCTTC

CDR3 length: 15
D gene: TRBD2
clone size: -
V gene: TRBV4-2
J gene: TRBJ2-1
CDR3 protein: CASSTTSGAYNEQFF
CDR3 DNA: TGTGCCAGCAGCACAACTAGCGGAGCGTACAATGAGCAGTTCTTC

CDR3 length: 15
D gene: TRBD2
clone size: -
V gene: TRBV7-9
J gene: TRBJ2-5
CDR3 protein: CSSNPLLGLQETQYF
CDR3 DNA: TGTTCCAGCAATCCCCTCCTGGGACTACAAGAGACCCAGTACTTC

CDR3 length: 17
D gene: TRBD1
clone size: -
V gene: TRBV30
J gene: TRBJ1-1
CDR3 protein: CAWSPRQGRVGDTEAFF
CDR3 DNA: TGTGCCTGGAGCCCTAGACAGGGGCGGGTAGGCGACACTGAAGCTTTCTTT

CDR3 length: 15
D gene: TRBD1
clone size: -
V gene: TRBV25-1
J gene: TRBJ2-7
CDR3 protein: CASSEWGTGAHEQYF
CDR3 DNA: TGTGCCAGCAGTGAATGGGGAACAGGGGCCCACGAGCAGTACTTC

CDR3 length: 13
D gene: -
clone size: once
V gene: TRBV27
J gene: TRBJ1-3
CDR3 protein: CASSPGLGNTIYF
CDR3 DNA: TGTGCCAGCAGTCCCGGACTGGGAAACACCATATATTTT

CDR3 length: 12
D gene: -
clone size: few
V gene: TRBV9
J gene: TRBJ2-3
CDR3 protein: CASSRGTDTQYF
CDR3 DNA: TGTGCCAGCAGTCGGGGCACAGATACGCAGTATTTT

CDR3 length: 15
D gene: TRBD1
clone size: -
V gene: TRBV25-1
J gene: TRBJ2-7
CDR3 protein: CASSESGTGHHEQYF
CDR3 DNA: TGTGCCAGCAGTGAATCCGGGACAGGGCACCACGAGCAGTACTTC

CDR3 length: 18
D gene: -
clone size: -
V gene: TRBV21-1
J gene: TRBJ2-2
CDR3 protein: CASSKWAIAGLNTGELFF
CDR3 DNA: TGTGCCAGCAGCAAATGGGCTATAGCGGGACTGAACACCGGGGAGCTGTTTTTT